This T cell receptor (beta chain) originates from a study of regulatory T cells in long-lasting Graves disease (dated by TCRdb to about 2021). The study in broad terms: Newly diagnosed Graves' disease patients had taken antithyroid drugs for less than 3 months. Peripheral blood TCR sequencing and RNA sequencing compared persistent Graves' disease patients with newly diagnosed Graves' disease patients. The study was conducted in China and was registered as a clinical trial. A total of around 35 samples underwent TCR sequencing, from around 13 patients with persistent Graves' disease and 20 or so patients with newly diagnosed Graves' disease.

Findings and caveats that apply to the study as a whole: A larger number of public clonotypes was shared among persistent patients (approximately 3,000) than among newly diagnosed patients (approximately 1,000). Sequencing and analysis were restricted to the TCR beta chain. The authors acknowledged the small sample size as a limitation that may reduce accuracy. Lower TCR Shannon entropy and fewer highly expanded clones were observed in persistent Graves' disease patients than in newly diagnosed patients, which suggested clonal expansion. Because the primary lesion, thyroid tissue, could not be accessed, the study looked at peripheral blood alone. Preferential use of TRBV28, TRBJ1-2 and TRBJ2-5 was observed in persistent disease, whereas TRBV20-1 and TRBJ2-1 were favored in newly diagnosed disease.

The label giving this sample's time point can be read as: newly diagnosed GD, antithyroid drugs for less than 3 months. RNA was extracted from PBMCs in TRIzol for both TCR sequencing and RNA sequencing. The diagnosis of Graves' disease was made according to American Thyroid Association guidelines. Recruitment of patients was carried out at an endocrinology department in Xi'an, China. Each patient gave about 9.1 milliliters of peripheral blood, collected in an EDTA anticoagulant tube. Ficoll Paque Plus density gradient separation was used to isolate PBMCs, and no further T cell sorting was performed. An Agilent 2100 Bioanalyzer and agarose gel were used to check RNA quality, and a NanoDrop 2000 was used to measure RNA concentration. CDR1 ENHRY and CDR2 SYGVKD are derived from the germline V gene. V is cut back by 0 bases and J by 2 bases, with 2 bases in the junction unmatched. From cysteine to phenylalanine, the CDR3 is 16 amino acids long. CDR3 DNA only is kept here, 48 bases in frame from base 1.

Libraries were prepared through multiplex PCR. Sequencing used an Illumina HiSeq 4000. iRepertoire HTBI primers and Arm-PCR amplification of CDR3 regions were used to construct TCR beta libraries. Before sequencing, the PCR products underwent gel purification. Processing in the source paper ran as follows. Across samples, 60 to 75 TRBV and around 15 TRBJ segments were identified and used for gene usage analysis of CDR3 amino acid clonotypes. COPE and FqMerger were used to merge the filtered high-quality paired reads into contigs. Contigs were aligned with BLAST to IMGT TRBV, TRBD and TRBJ reference genes, and CDR3 was defined per IMGT. Any clonotype with a frequency above 0.1% was counted as a highly expanded clone. Shannon entropy was used to measure repertoire diversity, and the Gini coefficient was used to measure V-J evenness. Clonotypes shared by more than one individual were considered public. TCRdb trimmed the raw reads at Q25, called clones with MiXCR and kept productive beta chains. Each CDR3 protein gets just one entry, which takes the most common genes and DNA from the rows behind it. TCRdb assigned the V and J calls; the authors' analysis was not used. Across this sample there are some 250,000 distinct CDR3 sequences, with roughly 21% seen only once. The ten most abundant clones make up around 14% of the sample.

This clonotype was picked up many times. Its antigen specificity is not known. No base qualities exist here, and no much larger clone lies one base off it. This material consisted of peripheral blood mononuclear cells (PBMCs), taken at new diagnosis, from a patient treated with antithyroid drugs. The receptor comes from a female donor with Graves disease. The chain was built from TRBV10-3 and TRBJ2-2, with 8 middle bases fitting TRBD2. The bases read TGTGCCATCAGTGAGTCCGGGACTAGTAACACCGGGGAGCTGTTTTTT. This is translated as CAISESGTSNTGELFF.